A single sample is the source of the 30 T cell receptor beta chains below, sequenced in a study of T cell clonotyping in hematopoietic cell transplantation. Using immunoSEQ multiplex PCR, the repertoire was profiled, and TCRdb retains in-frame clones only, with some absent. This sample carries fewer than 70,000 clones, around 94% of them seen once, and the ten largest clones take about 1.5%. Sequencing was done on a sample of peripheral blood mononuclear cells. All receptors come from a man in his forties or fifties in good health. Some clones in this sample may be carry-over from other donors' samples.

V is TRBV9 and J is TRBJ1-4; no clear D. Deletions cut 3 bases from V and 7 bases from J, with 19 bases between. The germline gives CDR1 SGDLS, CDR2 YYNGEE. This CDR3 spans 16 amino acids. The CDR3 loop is CASSGGLGRISEKLFF. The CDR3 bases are TGTGCCAGCAGCGGGGGTTTGGGGAGGATAAGTGAAAAACTGTTTTTT.

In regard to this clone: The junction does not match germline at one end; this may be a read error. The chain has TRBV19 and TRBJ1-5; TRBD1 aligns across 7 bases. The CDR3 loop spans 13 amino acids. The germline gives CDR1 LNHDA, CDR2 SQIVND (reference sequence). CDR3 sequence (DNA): TGTGCCTGTAGGGACAGTATCAATCAGCCCCAGCATTTT. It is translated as CACRDSINQPQHF.

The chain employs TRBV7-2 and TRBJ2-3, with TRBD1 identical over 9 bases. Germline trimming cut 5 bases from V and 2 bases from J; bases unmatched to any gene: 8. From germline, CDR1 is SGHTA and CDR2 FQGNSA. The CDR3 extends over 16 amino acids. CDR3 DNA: TGTGCCAGCAGCCCCCGTGGGACAGGGTCCACAGATACGCAGTATTTT. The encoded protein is CASSPRGTGSTDTQYF. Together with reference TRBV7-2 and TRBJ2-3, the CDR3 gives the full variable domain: GAGVSQSPSNKVTEKGKDVELRCDPISGHTALYWYRQSLGQGLEFLIYFQGNSAPDKSGLPSDRFSAERTGGSVSTLTIQRTQQEDSAVYLCASSPRGTGSTDTQYFGPGTRLTVL.

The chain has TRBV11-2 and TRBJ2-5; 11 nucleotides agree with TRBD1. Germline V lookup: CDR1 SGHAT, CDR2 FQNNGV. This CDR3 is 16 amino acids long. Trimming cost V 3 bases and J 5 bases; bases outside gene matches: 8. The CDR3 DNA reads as TGTGCCAGCAGCTTCCACGGACAGGGGGCTCTGGAGACCCAGTACTTC. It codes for CASSFHGQGALETQYF.

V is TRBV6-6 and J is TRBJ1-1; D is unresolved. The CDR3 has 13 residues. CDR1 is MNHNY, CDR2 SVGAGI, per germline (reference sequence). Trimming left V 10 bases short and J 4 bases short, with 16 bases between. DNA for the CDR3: TGTGCCATCGGAGGAAGGTCCGGCACTGAAGCTTTCTTT. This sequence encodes CAIGGRSGTEAFF.

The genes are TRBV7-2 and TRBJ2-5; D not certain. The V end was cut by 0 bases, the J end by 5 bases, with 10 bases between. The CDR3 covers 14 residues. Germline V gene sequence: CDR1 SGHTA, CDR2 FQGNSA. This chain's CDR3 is CASSLARPYETQYF. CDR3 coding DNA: TGTGCCAGCAGCTTAGCTAGGCCGTATGAGACCCAGTACTTC. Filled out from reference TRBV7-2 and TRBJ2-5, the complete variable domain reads GAGVSQSPSNKVTEKGKDVELRCDPISGHTALYWYRQSLGQGLEFLIYFQGNSAPDKSGLPSDRFSAERTGGSVSTLTIQRTQQEDSAVYLCASSLARPYETQYFGPGTRLLVL.

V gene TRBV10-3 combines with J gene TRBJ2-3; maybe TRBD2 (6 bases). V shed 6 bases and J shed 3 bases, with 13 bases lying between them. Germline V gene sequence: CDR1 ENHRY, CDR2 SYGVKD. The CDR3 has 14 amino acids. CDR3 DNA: TGTGCCATCAGCCTAGCGAGTGAAACAGATACGCAGTATTTT. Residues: CAISLASETDTQYF.

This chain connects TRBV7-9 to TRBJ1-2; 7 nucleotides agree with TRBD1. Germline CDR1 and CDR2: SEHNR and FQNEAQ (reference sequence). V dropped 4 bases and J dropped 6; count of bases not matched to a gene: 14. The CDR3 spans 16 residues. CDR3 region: CASSSTRTGRSHGYTF. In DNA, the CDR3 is TGTGCCAGCAGCTCCACTCGGACAGGCCGCTCCCATGGCTACACCTTC. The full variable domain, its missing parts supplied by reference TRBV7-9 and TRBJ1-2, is DTGVSQNPRHKITKRGQNVTFRCDPISEHNRLYWYRQTLGQGPEFLTYFQNEAQLEKSRLLSDRFSAERPKGSFSTLEIQRTEQGDSAMYLCASSSTRTGRSHGYTFGSGTRLTVV.

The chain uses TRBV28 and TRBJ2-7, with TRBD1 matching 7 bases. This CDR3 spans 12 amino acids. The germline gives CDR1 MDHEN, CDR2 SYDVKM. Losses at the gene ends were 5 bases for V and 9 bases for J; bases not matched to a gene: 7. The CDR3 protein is CASSAVRQGQYF. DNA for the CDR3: TGTGCCAGCAGTGCCGTTCGACAGGGGCAGTACTTC.

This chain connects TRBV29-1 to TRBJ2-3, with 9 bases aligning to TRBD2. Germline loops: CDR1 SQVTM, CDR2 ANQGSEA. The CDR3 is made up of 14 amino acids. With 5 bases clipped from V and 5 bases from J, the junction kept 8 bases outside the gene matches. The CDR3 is CSVKASGTQDTQYF. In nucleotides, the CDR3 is TGCAGCGTTAAGGCTAGCGGGACGCAAGATACGCAGTATTTT.

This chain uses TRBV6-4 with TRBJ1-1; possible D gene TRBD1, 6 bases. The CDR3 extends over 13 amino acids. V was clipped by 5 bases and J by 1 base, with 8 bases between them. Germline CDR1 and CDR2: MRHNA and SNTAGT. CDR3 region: CASSRTANTEAFF. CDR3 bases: TGTGCCAGCAGTAGGACAGCGAACACTGAAGCTTTCTTT.

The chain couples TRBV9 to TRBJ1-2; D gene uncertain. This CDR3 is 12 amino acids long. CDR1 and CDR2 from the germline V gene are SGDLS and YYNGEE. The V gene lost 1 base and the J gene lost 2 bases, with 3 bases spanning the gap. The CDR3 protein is CASSVQNYGYTF. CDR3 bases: TGTGCCAGCAGCGTACAAAACTATGGCTACACCTTC.

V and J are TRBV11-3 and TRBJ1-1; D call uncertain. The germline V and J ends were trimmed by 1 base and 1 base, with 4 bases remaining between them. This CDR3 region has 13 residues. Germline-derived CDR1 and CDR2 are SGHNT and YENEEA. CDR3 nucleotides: TGTGCCAGCAGCTTAGCCGGGAACACTGAAGCTTTCTTT. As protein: CASSLAGNTEAFF.

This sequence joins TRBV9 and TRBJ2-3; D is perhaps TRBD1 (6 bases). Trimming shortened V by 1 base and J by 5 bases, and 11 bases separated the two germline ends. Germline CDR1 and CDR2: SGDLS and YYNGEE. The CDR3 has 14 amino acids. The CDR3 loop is CASSVNEGEDTQYF. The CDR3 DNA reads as TGTGCCAGCAGCGTAAATGAGGGGGAAGATACGCAGTATTTT.

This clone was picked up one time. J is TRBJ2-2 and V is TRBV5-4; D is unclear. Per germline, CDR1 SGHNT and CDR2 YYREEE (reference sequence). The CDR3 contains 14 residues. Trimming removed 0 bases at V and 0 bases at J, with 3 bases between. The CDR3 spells CASSLETNTGELFF. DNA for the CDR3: TGTGCCAGCAGCTTGGAGACGAACACCGGGGAGCTGTTTTTT.

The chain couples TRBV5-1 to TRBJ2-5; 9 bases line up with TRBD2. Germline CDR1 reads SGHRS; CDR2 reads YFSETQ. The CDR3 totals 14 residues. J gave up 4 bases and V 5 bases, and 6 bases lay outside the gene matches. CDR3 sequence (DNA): TGCGCCAGCAGAACGGGACTAGCAGGAGAGACCCAGTACTTC. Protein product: CASRTGLAGETQYF.

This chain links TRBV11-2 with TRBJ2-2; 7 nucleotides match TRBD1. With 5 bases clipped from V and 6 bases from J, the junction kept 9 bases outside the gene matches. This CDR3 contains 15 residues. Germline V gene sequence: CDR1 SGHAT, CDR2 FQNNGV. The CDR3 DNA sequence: TGTGCCAGCAGCACCCACAGGGGAAAGGCCGGGGAGCTGTTTTTT. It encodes CASSTHRGKAGELFF.

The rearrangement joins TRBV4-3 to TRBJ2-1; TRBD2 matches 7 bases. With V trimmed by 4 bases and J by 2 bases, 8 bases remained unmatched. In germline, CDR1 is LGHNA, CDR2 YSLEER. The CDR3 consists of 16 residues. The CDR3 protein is CASSPTGLAAYNEQFF. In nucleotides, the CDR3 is TGCGCCAGCAGCCCCACCGGGCTAGCGGCCTACAATGAGCAGTTCTTC.

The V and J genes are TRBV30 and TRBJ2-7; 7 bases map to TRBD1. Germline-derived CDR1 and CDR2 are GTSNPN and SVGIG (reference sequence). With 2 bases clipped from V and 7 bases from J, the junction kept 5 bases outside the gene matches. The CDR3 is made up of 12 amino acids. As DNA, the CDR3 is TGTGCCTGGAGTTCACAGGGGAGAGAGCAGTACTTC. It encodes CAWSSQGREQYF.

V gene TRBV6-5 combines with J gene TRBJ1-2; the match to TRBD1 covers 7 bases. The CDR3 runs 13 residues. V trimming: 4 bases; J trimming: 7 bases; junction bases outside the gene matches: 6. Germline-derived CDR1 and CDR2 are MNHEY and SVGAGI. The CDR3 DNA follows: TGTGCCAGCAGTTTAGGGGGCGCGGGTGGCTACACCTTC. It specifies CASSLGGAGGYTF.

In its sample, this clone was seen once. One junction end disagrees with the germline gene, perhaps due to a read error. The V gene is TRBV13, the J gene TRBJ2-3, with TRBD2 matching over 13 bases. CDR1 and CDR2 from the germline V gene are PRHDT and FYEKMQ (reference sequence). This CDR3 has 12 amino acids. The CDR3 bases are TGTGCCAGCAGTCTGACTAGCGGGGGGCCCAGTTTT. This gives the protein CASSLTSGGPSF.

CDR3 nucleotides: TGTGCCAGCAGCTACCGACCCCTCGGCGACTACGAGCAGTACTTC. It encodes CASSYRPLGDYEQYF. This chain connects TRBV7-2 to TRBJ2-7; D gene ambiguous. Germline loops: CDR1 SGHTA, CDR2 FQGNSA. The length of the CDR3 is 15 residues. Between the trimmed V and J ends, which lost 4 bases and 3 bases, there was a span of 16 bases.

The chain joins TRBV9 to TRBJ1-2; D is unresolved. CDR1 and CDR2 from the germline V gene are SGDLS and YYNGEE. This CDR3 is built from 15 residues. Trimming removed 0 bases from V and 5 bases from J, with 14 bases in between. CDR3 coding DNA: TGTGCCAGCAGCGTAGACATCCTCGGCCCGTATGGCTACACCTTC. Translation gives CASSVDILGPYGYTF.

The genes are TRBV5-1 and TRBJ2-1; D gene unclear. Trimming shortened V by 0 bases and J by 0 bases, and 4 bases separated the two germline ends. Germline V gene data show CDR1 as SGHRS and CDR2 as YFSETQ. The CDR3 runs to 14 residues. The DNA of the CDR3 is TGCGCCAGCAGCTTGGGGGGCTCCTACAATGAGCAGTTCTTC. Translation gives CASSLGGSYNEQFF.

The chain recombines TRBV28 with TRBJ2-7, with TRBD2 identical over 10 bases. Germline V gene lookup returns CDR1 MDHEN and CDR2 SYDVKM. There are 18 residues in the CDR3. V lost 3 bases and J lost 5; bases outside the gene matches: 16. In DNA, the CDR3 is TGTGCCAGCAGTTTGGGGCTAGCGGGAGTCACGGGCACCCACGAGCAGTACTTC. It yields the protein CASSLGLAGVTGTHEQYF.

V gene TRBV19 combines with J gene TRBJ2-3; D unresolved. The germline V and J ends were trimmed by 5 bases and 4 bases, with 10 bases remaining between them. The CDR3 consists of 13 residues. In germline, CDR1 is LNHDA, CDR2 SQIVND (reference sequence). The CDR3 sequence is CASSVGYPDTQYF. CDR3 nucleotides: TGTGCCAGTAGTGTGGGGTATCCAGATACGCAGTATTTT.

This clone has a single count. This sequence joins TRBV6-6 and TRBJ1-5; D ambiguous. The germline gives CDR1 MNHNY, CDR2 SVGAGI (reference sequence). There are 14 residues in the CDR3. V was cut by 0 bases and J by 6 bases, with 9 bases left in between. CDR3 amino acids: CASSYSISGQPQHF. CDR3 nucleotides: TGTGCCAGCAGTTACTCGATTTCCGGTCAGCCCCAGCATTTT.

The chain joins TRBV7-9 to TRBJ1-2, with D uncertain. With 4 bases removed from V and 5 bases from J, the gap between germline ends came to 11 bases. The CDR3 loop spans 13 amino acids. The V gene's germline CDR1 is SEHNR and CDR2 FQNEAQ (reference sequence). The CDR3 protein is CASSSGPGYGYTF. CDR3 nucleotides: TGTGCCAGCAGCTCCGGACCGGGGTATGGCTACACCTTC.

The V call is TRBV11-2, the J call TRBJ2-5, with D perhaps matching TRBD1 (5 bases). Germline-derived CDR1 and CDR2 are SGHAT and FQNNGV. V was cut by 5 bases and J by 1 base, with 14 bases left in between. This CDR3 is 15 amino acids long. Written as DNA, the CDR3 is TGTGCCAGCAGCCCTTCGGACATCCTCCAAGAGACCCAGTACTTC. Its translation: CASSPSDILQETQYF.

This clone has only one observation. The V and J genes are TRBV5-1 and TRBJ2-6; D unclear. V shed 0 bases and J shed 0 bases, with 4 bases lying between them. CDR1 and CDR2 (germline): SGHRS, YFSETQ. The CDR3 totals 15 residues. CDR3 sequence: CASSLGPSGANVLTF. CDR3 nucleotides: TGCGCCAGCAGCTTGGGACCCTCTGGGGCCAACGTCCTGACTTTC. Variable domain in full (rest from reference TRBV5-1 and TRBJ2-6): KAGVTQTPRYLIKTRGQQVTLSCSPISGHRSVSWYQQTPGQGLQFLFEYFSETQRNKGNFPGRFSGRQFSNSRSEMNVSTLELGDSALYLCASSLGPSGANVLTFGAGSRLTVL.